The source of this T cell receptor beta chain is a study of CD8 T cells in Susac syndrome (dated by TCRdb to the late 2010s). Some background on the complete study: Repertoire sequencing was used to test whether CD8+ T cell activation and differentiation in Susac syndrome was antigen driven. The study compared CD8+ T cell repertoire clonality among 12 healthy donors, about 14 Susac syndrome patients and roughly 16 multiple sclerosis patients.

RNA was extracted using the RNeasy kit, and about 0.5 to 1 ug of the RNA was reverse transcribed with random hexamers. The immunoSEQ multiplex PCR assay, which covers 54 Vbeta and 13 Jbeta segments, was used to amplify TCR beta CDR3 regions. PCR amplification bias was corrected using a synthetic template baseline for primer optimization and computational correction. For the original study's pipeline: Reads were annotated to V, D and J genes according to IMGT and were analyzed with immunoSEQ Analyzer, with only productive sequences retained. To calculate clonality, Shannon entropy was normalized by log2 of the number of productive unique sequences and then subtracted from one. Public and private clones were assessed among the 100 most prevalent clones of each patient and control. Susac-specific clones were defined as absent from healthy and MS cohorts, around 970 published viral clones and other ImmuneACCESS disease sequences. TCRdb reworked the public reads: Q25 trimming with fastp, MiXCR clone assembly, productive beta chains retained. Records with the same CDR3 protein are collapsed into one entry carrying the most frequent genes and DNA. TCRdb's processing, not the study's, gives the V and J calls here. The sample profile shows more than 100,000 distinct CDR3 sequences; over 80% of them were found once. More than 0.5% of the sample is in the top ten clones.

Peripheral blood CD8+ and CD4+ T cells from healthy donors, Susac syndrome patients and multiple sclerosis patients were profiled using high-throughput TCR beta sequencing. Treatment-naive patients with stable or active relapsing-remitting disease fulfilling revised McDonald criteria were used as multiple sclerosis controls. CD8+ TEMRA cells were enriched by FACS, while bulk CD8+ and CD4+ T cells were purified by magnetic negative isolation. Blood was drawn into EDTA tubes, processed within 24 hours, and PBMCs were isolated by density gradient centrifugation. PBMCs intended for TCR sequencing were cryopreserved in liquid nitrogen and thawed later in a water bath at 37 degrees C. The sorted or isolated CD4+, CD8+ and CD8+ TEMRA cells reached a purity of at least 90%. As concerns this clonotype: There is no known antigen for this receptor. One base away there is no much larger clone; base qualities are not given.

The germline V gene supplies CDR1 MNHNS and CDR2 SASEGT. The cysteine opens and the phenylalanine closes a CDR3 of 15 amino acids. The DNA shown is the 45-base CDR3, in frame from base 1. Here V drops 10 bases and J drops 0 bases, and the junction holds 9 bases not matched to any gene. Results the study describes overall, beyond this receptor: The number of individuals in the TCR sequencing and HLA analysis was recognized as being relatively small.

The sequence links TRBV6-1 to TRBJ1-5; 7 bases in between match TRBD1. The TCR was taken from a human donor with multiple sclerosis. Material for sequencing was CD8+ T cells from PBMCs. The CDR3 protein is CATGTDFHSNQPQHF. The DNA sequence reads TGTGCCACAGGGACAGACTTCCATAGCAATCAGCCCCAGCATTTT.